Following are 22 T cell receptor delta chains from one sample sequenced in a study of γδ T cells in repeated Plasmodium falciparum infection. TCRdb fed the multiplex PCR reads into CATT to redo clone calling. The table has around 49,000 delta-chain clones, around 2% seen once. Bulk repertoires came from Vgamma9/Vdelta2+ or Vdelta2-negative gammadelta T cells flow-sorted from PBMC. Sequencing was carried out using gamma-delta T cells from blood. All receptors derive from a pool of human donors (malaria-infected and uninfected, not separated).

Details on this clone: The protein recorded in TCRdb matches a much larger clone and deviates from this DNA's translation at residue 14, suggesting a read error; the protein here is obtained by translating the DNA. The CDR3 sequence: CAFTYFLPIPLGDNTDKLIF. CDR3 bases: TGTGCCTTCACCTATTTCCTACCGATACCGCTGGGGGACAACACCGATAAACTCATCTTT. The chain employs TRDV3 and TRDJ1; weak D call: TRDD3 (8 bases). No J gene was available from TCRdb, and it was assigned here by a germline match of the DNA. This CDR3 is 20 amino acids long. Per the germline V gene, CDR1 is TVYSNPD and CDR2 is GDNSRS (reference sequence). V dropped 3 bases and J dropped 0 bases, with 32 bases sitting between them.

This clone was seen ten or more times. TCRdb's protein for this DNA is that of a much larger clone and differs from the translation at residue 15, likely a read error; the protein shown is the DNA translation. This rearrangement joins TRAV38-2/DV8 to TRDJ1, with 11 bases that match TRDD3. TCRdb is silent on the J gene; assignment here came from matching the DNA to germline. J was trimmed by 6 bases and V by 5 bases; bases with no gene match: 21. This CDR3 has 19 amino acids. Germline values: CDR1 TSESDYY, CDR2 QEAYKQQN. The DNA of the CDR3 is TGTGCTTATAGTCCCAGCGGTGAGGCGGTGGGGGATACGTCCAATAAACTCATCTTT. It specifies CAYSPSGEAVGDTSNKLIF.

In this sample, this clone turned up many times. A read error likely explains why the TCRdb protein, taken from a much larger clone, differs from this DNA's translation at residue 16; the protein shown is translated from the DNA. V gene TRDV3 was called; the J gene was not. This CDR3 spans 19 amino acids. Germline loops: CDR1 TVYSNPD, CDR2 GDNSRS (reference sequence). CDR3 coding DNA: TGTGCGTTCCACCCCTCTCCACCGAACGTACGGGATCGTTTGGGTAACCTCATCTTT. This codes for CAFHPSPPNVRDRLGNLIF.

This clone was seen a handful of times. The protein that TCRdb holds for this DNA derives from a much larger clone and differs from the translated DNA at residue 6, which likely indicates a read error; the protein shown here is translated from the DNA. The chain couples TRDV1 to TRDJ1; no firm D call. No J gene is reported in TCRdb; it was inferred here by comparing the DNA with germline. This CDR3 is 16 amino acids long. V lost 5 bases, J lost 10 bases, and 26 bases lay in between. Germline-derived CDR1 and CDR2 are TSWWSYY and QGS. CDR3 coding DNA: TGTGCTCTTGGGCACGTGGGTCTCGCCCAGTCGCGGGGACTCATCTTT. Its protein product is CALGHVGLAQSRGLIF.

Ten or more counts support this clone. TCRdb's listed protein matches a much larger clone and diverges from this DNA's translation at residue 11, likely through a read error; the protein shown comes from the DNA. The J gene is TRDJ1, the V gene TRDV1; D call uncertain. CDR3 length: 19 amino acids. Germline CDR1 reads TSWWSYY; CDR2 reads QGS. The CDR3 loop reads CALWDNKFRCPPYTDKLIF. DNA for the CDR3: TGTGCTCTTTGGGACAATAAATTTCGCTGTCCCCCGTACACCGATAAACTCATCTTT.

This clone was seen a few times. TCRdb's protein, taken from a much larger clone, differs from this DNA's translation at residue 5, likely owing to a read error; the protein displayed comes from the DNA. The rearrangement links TRDV1 to TRDJ1; D is unresolved. The J gene, absent from TCRdb, was called here by matching the DNA to germline. V lost 8 bases and J 2 bases, leaving 24 bases between the germline ends. Germline CDR1 is TSWWSYY and CDR2 is QGS. This CDR3 has 17 amino acids. CDR3 nucleotides: TGTGCTCTTTACTATCCGCTATCTGAGTCCTTAACCGATAAACTCATCTTT. As protein: CALYYPLSESLTDKLIF.

To note about this clone: A far larger clone is one base from this, pointing to a likely read error. Other DNA sequences in this sample translate to the same CDR3. The gene calls are TRDV1 and TRDJ1; 11 nucleotides align to TRDD3. The germline V gene encodes CDR1 TSWWSYY and CDR2 QGS. This CDR3 region has 23 residues. CDR3 protein: CALGSTWAAPFLFGGYDTDKLIF. CDR3 nucleotides: TGTGCTCTTGGGTCAACTTGGGCGGCTCCCTTCCTGTTTGGGGGATACGACACTGATAAACTCATCTTT.

J is TRDJ1 and V is TRDV3; D might be TRDD2 or TRDD3, each matching 9 bases. No J gene is reported in TCRdb; it was inferred here by comparing the DNA with germline. V lost 1 base and J 0 bases, leaving 27 bases between the germline ends. The CDR3 runs 19 residues. Germline values: CDR1 TVYSNPD, CDR2 GDNSRS (reference sequence). CDR3 protein: CAFKPSYVLGDLYTDKLIF. The CDR3 region has the DNA TGTGCCTTTAAACCTTCCTACGTGCTGGGGGATCTCTACACCGATAAACTCATCTTT.

The V and J genes are TRDV2 and TRDJ1; TRDD3 matches 10 bases. The J gene was missing in TCRdb and was found by matching the end of the DNA to germline. The junction had 15 bases not matched to a gene; V was cut back by 9 bases and J by 0 bases. Looked up from germline, CDR1 is GEAIGNYY and CDR2 is EKD. This CDR3 is built from 17 residues. The CDR3 sequence is CATVGGIRRHHTDKLIF. CDR3 coding DNA: TGTGCCACCGTAGGGGGGATACGCCGGCACCACACCGATAAACTCATCTTT.

This clone has just a few counts. Given a far larger clone just one base away, this is likely a sequencing read error. Additional DNA sequences in this sample encode the identical CDR3. The CDR3 here is CALGELRLPTTLGVGRLYTDKLIF. The CDR3 DNA reads as TGTGCTCTCGGGGAACTACGCCTTCCTACAACGCTGGGGGTTGGTCGGCTTTACACCGATAAACTCATCTTT. The V call is TRDV1, the J call TRDJ1; TRDD2 matches 9 bases. Here the J gene came from matching the DNA to germline, since TCRdb omits it. CDR1 TSWWSYY and CDR2 QGS come from the germline V gene. The CDR3 runs to 24 residues.

On this clone itself: This likely stems from a read error, as it lies one base from a far larger clone. This specimen includes other DNA sequences encoding the same CDR3. The V call is TRDV1, the J call TRDJ1, with TRDD3 matching 8 bases. The J gene is absent in TCRdb and was assigned here via DNA matching to germline. Per germline, CDR1 TSWWSYY and CDR2 QGS. The CDR3 length is 25 residues. Trimming took 0 bases from V and 8 from J; bases not matched to a gene: 38. CDR3 in DNA: TGTGCTCTTGGGGAACTAGATCGTGACTTCCGACAGTACCTGTACTGGGGGTCCGGACGAAAGAAACTCATCTTT. This gives the protein CALGELDRDFRQYLYWGSGRKKLIF.

This clone was seen more than once but under ten times. A far more abundant clone sits one base away, making this likely a read error. Other nucleotide sequences in the sample specify the same CDR3. This chain links TRDV3 with TRDJ1; TRDD3 agrees at 11 bases. TCRdb carries no J gene annotation; the J gene was assigned here by matching the DNA with germline. This CDR3 has 21 residues. The V gene's germline CDR1 is TVYSNPD and CDR2 GDNSRS (reference sequence). V lost 3 bases to trimming and J lost 2 bases; unmatched junction nucleotides: 26. CDR3: CAFPRGLPRNWGIVATDKLIF. As DNA, the CDR3 is TGTGCCTTCCCGCGGGGCCTTCCCCGAAACTGGGGGATAGTTGCGACCGATAAACTCATCTTT.

Concerning this clone itself: A far larger clone is just one base off, so this is likely a read error. At the DNA level, this CDR3 is encoded by other sequences in the same sample as well. The CDR3 here is CAFRFPGQNTDKLIF. The CDR3 bases are TGCGCCTTTAGGTTCCCCGGACAGAACACCGATAAACTCATCTTT. V usage is TRDV3 and J usage is TRDJ1; unclear D gene. CDR3 length equals 15 residues. Germline assignment: CDR1 TVYSNPD and CDR2 GDNSRS (reference sequence).

This clone was seen at least ten times. The mismatch at residue 10 between this DNA's translation and the TCRdb protein of a much larger clone likely reflects a read error; the protein shown is translated from the DNA. The chain combines TRDV3 with TRDJ1, with TRDD3 identical over 9 bases. Because TCRdb records no J gene, it was assigned here through a match of the DNA to germline. CDR1 and CDR2 (germline): TVYSNPD, GDNSRS (reference sequence). The J segment lost 8 bases and the V segment lost 0 bases, leaving 7 bases of the junction unmatched. This CDR3 comprises 13 residues. The CDR3 loop reads CAFSRGDTRKLIF. The CDR3 DNA sequence: TGTGCCTTTAGTCGGGGGGATACCCGCAAACTCATCTTT. Full variable domain (missing parts from reference TRDV3 and TRDJ1): CDKVTQSSPDQTVASGSEVVLLCTYDTVYSNPDLFWYRIRPDYSFQFVFYGDNSRSEGADFTQGRFSVKHILTQKAFHLVISPVRTEDSATYYCAFSRGDTRKLIFGKGTRVTVEP.

By sample fraction, this clone is medium-sized. A far larger clone is off by one base, so a read error is likely. The same CDR3 also results from other DNA sequences found in this sample. The V and J genes are TRDV2 and TRDJ3, with TRDD3 matching over 9 bases. CDR1 and CDR2 (germline): GEAIGNYY, EKD. CDR3 size: 18 residues. CDR3 protein: CACDQLGDTSWDTRQMFF. The DNA of the CDR3 is TGTGCCTGTGACCAACTGGGGGACACCTCCTGGGACACCCGGCAGATGTTTTTC.

This clone has a handful of counts. The TCRdb protein, from a much larger clone, departs from this DNA's translation at residue 9, likely by read error; the protein shown derives from the DNA. The V call is TRDV1, the J call TRDJ1; 11 nucleotides line up with TRDD3. TCRdb lists no J gene, so it was determined here by aligning the DNA to germline. The CDR3 extends over 23 amino acids. Germline trimming cut 2 bases from V and 0 bases from J; bases unmatched to any gene: 23. CDR1 TSWWSYY and CDR2 QGS come from the germline V gene. CDR3 in DNA: TGTGCTCTTGGGGAATCCACCAGCTCCCTTCTACTACTGGGGGATAGGTACACCGATAAACTCATCTTT. Protein product: CALGESTSSLLLLGDRYTDKLIF.

This clone was counted a few times. This probably arose from a read error, given a far larger clone one base away. Other DNA sequences within the sample encode an identical CDR3. The chain uses TRDV2 and TRDJ1; TRDD3 matches 7 bases. V lost 0 bases to trimming and J lost 0 bases; unmatched junction nucleotides: 30. Germline loops: CDR1 GEAIGNYY, CDR2 EKD. The CDR3 consists of 24 residues. CDR3 sequence reads: CACDTVIPYSDWGIGTNYTDKLIF. The CDR3 bases are TGTGCCTGTGACACCGTTATCCCTTACTCAGACTGGGGTATAGGAACGAATTACACCGATAAACTCATCTTT.

A word on this clone: TCRdb's entry gives the protein of a much larger clone, which mismatches this DNA's translation at residue 8, likely from a read error; the protein reported here is translated from the DNA. The genes are TRDV2 and TRDJ1; 9 bases map to TRDD3. Here the J gene came from matching the DNA to germline, since TCRdb omits it. CDR3 length: 18 amino acids. Looked up from germline, CDR1 is GEAIGNYY and CDR2 is EKD. With V trimmed by 1 base and J by 0 bases, 11 bases remained unmatched. Here the CDR3 reads CACDTITPGIRYTDKLIF. The CDR3 DNA reads as TGTGCCTGTGACACAATTACACCGGGGATACGGTACACCGATAAACTCATCTTT.

This clone was seen a handful of times. TCRdb pairs this DNA with a much larger clone's protein that differs at residue 16, likely a read error; the protein shown was translated from the DNA. At the DNA level, this CDR3 is encoded by other sequences in the same sample as well. The chain has TRDV1 and TRDJ1, with 9 bases fitting TRDD2. The J gene was not available in TCRdb and was assigned here by matching the DNA to germline segments. The V gene end was trimmed by 0 bases and the J gene end by 2 bases; junction bases not matched to a gene: 22. This CDR3 contains 22 residues. Germline CDR1 is TSWWSYY and CDR2 is QGS. In DNA form, the CDR3 reads TGTGCTCTTGGGGAACTGCATACCACCCGCCTTCCTACTTTCAGTTTGACCGATAAACTCATCTTT. Translation gives CALGELHTTRLPTFSLTDKLIF.

This clone was seen repeatedly, ten times or more. It is likely a read error: a sequence one base away is far more abundant. This CDR3 is also generated by other DNA sequences in the sample. The chain combines TRDV2 with TRDJ1; 7 positions agree with TRDD3. The J gene is not listed in TCRdb, so it was assigned here from a DNA match to germline. The germline CDR1 and CDR2 sequences are GEAIGNYY and EKD. This CDR3 is built from 15 residues. Here the CDR3 DNA reads TGCGCCTGTGACATGGTGGGGGAGAGCACCGATAAACTCATCTTT. Protein sequence: CACDMVGESTDKLIF.

The sample holds a few counts of this clone. Since a far larger clone is one base different, this is likely a read error. The sample holds other DNA sequences that translate to the same CDR3. Here the V gene is TRDV1, but the J gene went uncalled; the DNA was not compared with TRDD3, the D call given in the table. Germline V lookup: CDR1 TSWWSYY, CDR2 QGS. The CDR3 extends over 24 amino acids. In DNA, the CDR3 is TGTGCTCTTGGGGAACGGCTCATCCTACTTAACCAAGTAGCTGGGGGATTTAGGGCCGATAAACTCATCTTC. Translating gives CALGERLILLNQVAGGFRADKLIF.

In this sample, this clone turned up a few times. With only one base between it and a far larger clone, this is likely a read error. The same CDR3 also results from other DNA sequences found in this sample. This sequence joins TRDV2 and TRDJ1; D might be TRDD2 or TRDD3, each matching 5 bases. The J gene, not given by TCRdb, was assigned here from a germline match of the nucleotide sequence. The germline CDR1 and CDR2 sequences are GEAIGNYY and EKD. This CDR3 has 20 amino acids. Trimming stripped 3 bases from V and 0 bases from J, with 28 bases between. The CDR3 coding sequence is TGTGCCTGTGACTCTGTCGCCGTTCGGGGGGCTTCCCTGTACACCGATAAACTCATCTTT. Translation: CACDSVAVRGASLYTDKLIF.